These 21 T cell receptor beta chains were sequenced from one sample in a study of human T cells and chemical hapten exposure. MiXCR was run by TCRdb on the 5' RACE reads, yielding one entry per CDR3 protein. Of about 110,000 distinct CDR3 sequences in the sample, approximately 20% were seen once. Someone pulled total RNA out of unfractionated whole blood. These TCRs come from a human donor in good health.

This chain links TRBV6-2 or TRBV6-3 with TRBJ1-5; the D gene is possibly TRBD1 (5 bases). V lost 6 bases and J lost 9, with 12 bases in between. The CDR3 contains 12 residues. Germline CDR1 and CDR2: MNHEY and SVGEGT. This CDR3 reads CASRGTVRPQHF. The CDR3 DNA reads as TGTGCCAGCAGAGGGACCGTGCGGCCCCAGCATTTT.

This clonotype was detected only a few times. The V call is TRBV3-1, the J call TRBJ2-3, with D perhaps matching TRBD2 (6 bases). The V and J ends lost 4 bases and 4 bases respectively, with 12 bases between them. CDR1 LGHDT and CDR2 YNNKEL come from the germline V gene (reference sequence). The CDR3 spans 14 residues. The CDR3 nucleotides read TGTGCCAGCAGCCCGGGACTCCCGCCAGATACGCAGTATTTT. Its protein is CASSPGLPPDTQYF.

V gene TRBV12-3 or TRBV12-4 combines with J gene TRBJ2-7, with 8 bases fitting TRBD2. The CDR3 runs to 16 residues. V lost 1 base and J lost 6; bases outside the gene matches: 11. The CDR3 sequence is CASSLGSAGDFSEQYF. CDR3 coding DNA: TGTGCCAGCAGTTTAGGTTCAGCGGGAGACTTTTCCGAGCAGTACTTC.

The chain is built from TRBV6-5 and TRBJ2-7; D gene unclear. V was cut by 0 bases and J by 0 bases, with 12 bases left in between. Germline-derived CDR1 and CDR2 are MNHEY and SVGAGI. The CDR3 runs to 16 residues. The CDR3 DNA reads TGTGCCAGCAGTTACTCGATCGCGGCCAGCTCCTACGAGCAGTACTTC. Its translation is CASSYSIAASSYEQYF.

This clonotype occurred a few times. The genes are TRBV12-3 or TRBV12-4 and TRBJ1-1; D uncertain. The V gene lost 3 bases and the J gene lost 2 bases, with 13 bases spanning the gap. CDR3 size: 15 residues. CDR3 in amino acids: CASSLSAGRNTEAFF. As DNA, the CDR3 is TGTGCCAGCAGTTTGTCTGCCGGGAGAAACACTGAAGCTTTCTTT.

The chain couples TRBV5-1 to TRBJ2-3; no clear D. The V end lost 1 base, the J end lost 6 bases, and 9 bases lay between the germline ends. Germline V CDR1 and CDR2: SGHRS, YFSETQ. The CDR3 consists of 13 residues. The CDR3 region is CASSLSSPDTQYF. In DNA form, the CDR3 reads TGCGCCAGCAGCTTGTCAAGCCCGGATACGCAGTATTTT.

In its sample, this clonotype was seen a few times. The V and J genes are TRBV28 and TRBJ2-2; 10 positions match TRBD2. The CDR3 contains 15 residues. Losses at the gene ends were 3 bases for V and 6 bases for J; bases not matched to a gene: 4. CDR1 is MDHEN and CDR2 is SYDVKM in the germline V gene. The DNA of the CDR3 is TGTGCCAGCAGTTTGGTAGCGGGAGGTGCCGGGGAGCTGTTTTTT. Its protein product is CASSLVAGGAGELFF.

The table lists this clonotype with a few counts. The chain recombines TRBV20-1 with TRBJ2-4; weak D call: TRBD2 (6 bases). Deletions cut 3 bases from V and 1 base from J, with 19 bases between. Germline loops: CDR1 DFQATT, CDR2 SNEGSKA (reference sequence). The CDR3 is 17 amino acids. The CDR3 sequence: CSASLRVGGIAKNIQYF. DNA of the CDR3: TGCAGTGCTAGTCTCCGGGTCGGAGGGATCGCCAAAAACATTCAGTACTTC.

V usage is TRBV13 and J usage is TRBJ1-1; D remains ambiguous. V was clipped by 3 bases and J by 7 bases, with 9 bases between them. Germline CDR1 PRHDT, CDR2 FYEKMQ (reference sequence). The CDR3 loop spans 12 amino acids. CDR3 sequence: CASSFGRGEAFF. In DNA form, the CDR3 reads TGTGCCAGCAGCTTTGGACGTGGTGAAGCTTTCTTT.

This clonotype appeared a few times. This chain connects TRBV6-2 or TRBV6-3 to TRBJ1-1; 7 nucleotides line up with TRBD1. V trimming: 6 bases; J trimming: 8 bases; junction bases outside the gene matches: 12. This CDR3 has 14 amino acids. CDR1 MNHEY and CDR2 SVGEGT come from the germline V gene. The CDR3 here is CASRGTAALPEAFF. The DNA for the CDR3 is TGTGCCAGCAGGGGGACAGCGGCCCTACCCGAAGCTTTCTTT.

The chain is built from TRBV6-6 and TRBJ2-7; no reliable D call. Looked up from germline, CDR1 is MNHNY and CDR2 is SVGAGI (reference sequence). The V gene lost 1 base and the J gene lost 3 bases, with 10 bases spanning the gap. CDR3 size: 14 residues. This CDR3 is CASSYFPESYEQYF. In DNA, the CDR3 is TGTGCCAGCAGTTACTTTCCGGAGAGCTACGAGCAGTACTTC.

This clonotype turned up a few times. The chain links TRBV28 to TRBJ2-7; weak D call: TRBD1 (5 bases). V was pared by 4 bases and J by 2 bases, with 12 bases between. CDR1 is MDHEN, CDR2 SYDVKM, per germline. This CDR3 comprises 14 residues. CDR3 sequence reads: CASSSTDLPYEQYF. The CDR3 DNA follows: TGTGCCAGCAGTTCGACAGATCTACCCTACGAGCAGTACTTC.

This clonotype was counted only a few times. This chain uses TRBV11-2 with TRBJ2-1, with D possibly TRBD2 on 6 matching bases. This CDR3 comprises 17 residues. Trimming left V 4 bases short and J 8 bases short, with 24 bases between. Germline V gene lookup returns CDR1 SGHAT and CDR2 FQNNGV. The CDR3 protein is CASSSIWKSRGGDEQFF. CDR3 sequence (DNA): TGTGCCAGCAGCTCAATCTGGAAATCTCGGGGAGGAGATGAGCAGTTCTTC.

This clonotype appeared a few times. The CDR3 coding sequence is TGTGCCAGCAAACGGGAGAACACTGAAGCTTTCTTT. It codes for CASKRENTEAFF. The rearrangement uses TRBV5-6 and TRBJ1-1; D not certain. This CDR3 has 12 amino acids. Germline V CDR1 and CDR2: SGHDT, YYEEEE. V lost 6 bases to trimming and J lost 1 base, with 7 bases between them. Combining the CDR3 with reference TRBV5-6 and TRBJ1-1 gives the whole variable domain DAGVTQSPTHLIKTRGQQVTLRCSPKSGHDTVSWYQQALGQGPQFIFQYYEEEERQRGNFPDRFSGHQFPNYSSELNVNALLLGDSALYLCASKRENTEAFFGQGTRLTVV.

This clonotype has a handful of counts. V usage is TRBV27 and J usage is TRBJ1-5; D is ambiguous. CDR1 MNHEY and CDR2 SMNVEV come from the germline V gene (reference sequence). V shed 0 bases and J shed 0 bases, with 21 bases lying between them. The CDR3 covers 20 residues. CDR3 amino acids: CASSLSMTSNRRASNQPQHF. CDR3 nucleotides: TGTGCCAGCAGTTTATCGATGACCTCGAATAGGCGGGCTAGCAATCAGCCCCAGCATTTT.

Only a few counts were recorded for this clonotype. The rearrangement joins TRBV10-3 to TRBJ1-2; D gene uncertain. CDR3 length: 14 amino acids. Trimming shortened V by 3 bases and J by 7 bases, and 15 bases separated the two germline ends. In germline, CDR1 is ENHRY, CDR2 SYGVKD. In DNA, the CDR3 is TGTGCCATCAGTGATCTTGCTGCCGCTGGTGGCTACACCTTC. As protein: CAISDLAAAGGYTF.

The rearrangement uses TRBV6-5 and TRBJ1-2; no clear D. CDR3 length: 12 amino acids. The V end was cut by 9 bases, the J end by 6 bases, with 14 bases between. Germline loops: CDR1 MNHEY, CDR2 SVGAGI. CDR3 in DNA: TGTGCCAGTTCCCGGGCCGCCGATGGCTACACCTTC. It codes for CASSRAADGYTF.

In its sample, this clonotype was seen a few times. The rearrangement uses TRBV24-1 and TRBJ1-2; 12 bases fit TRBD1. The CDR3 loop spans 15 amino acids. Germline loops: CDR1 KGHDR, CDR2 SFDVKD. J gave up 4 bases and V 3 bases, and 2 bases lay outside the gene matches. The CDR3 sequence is CATSDPGQGAYGYTF. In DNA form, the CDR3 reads TGTGCCACCAGTGATCCGGGACAGGGGGCCTATGGCTACACCTTC.

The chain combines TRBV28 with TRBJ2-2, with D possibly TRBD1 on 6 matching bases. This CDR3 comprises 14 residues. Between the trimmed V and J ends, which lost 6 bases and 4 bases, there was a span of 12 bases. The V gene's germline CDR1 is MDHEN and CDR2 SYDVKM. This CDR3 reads CASRPSGVTGELFF. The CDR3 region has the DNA TGTGCCAGCAGGCCTTCAGGGGTCACCGGGGAGCTGTTTTTT.

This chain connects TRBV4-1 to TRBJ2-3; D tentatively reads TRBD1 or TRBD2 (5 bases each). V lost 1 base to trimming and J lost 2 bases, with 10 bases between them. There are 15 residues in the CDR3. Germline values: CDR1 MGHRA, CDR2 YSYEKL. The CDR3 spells CASSQVGAPTDTQYF. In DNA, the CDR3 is TGCGCCAGCAGCCAAGTCGGGGCCCCCACAGATACGCAGTATTTT.

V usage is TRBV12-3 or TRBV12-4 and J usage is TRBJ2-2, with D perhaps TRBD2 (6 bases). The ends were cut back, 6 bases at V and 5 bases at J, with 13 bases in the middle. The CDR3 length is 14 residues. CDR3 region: CASSENGLTGELFF. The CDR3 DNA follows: TGTGCCAGCAGCGAGAATGGACTAACCGGGGAGCTGTTTTTT.